Below, 22 T cell receptor beta chains from the same sample are listed, as sequenced in a study of PD-L1 blockade in urothelial cancer. Profiling relied on immunoSEQ multiplex PCR, and the TCRdb table lists in-frame clones only, not all of them. This table has tens of thousands of clones, roughly 84% appearing once. Time point in this sample: pretreatment peripheral blood. The sequences come from PBMCs, collected around atezolizumab (anti-PD-L1) treatment. All receptors come from a man aged 55 to 70 with urothelial cancer.

The chain couples TRBV29-1 to TRBJ2-1, with D perhaps matching TRBD2 (6 bases). V shed 2 bases and J shed 8 bases, with 13 bases lying between them. The germline V gene has CDR1 SQVTM and CDR2 ANQGSEA. This CDR3 has 13 residues. CDR3 residues: CSVERQGGDEQFF. The CDR3 bases are TGCAGCGTTGAAAGGCAGGGCGGGGATGAGCAGTTCTTC.

This clone was detected only a few times. The chain employs TRBV19 and TRBJ1-1; possibly TRBD1 for D (5 bases). The CDR3 is 12 amino acids. The V gene lost 5 bases and the J gene lost 8 bases, with 12 bases spanning the gap. Germline V CDR1 and CDR2: LNHDA, SQIVND (reference sequence). The CDR3 DNA follows: TGTGCCAGTAGTCCTCCGGGGGGAGAAGCTTTCTTT. This translates into CASSPPGGEAFF. The full variable domain, in which reference TRBV19 and TRBJ1-1 provide the parts outside the CDR3, is DGGITQSPKYLFRKEGQNVTLSCEQNLNHDAMYWYRQDPGQGLRLIYYSQIVNDFQKGDIAEGYSVSREKKESFPLTVTSAQKNPTAFYLCASSPPGGEAFFGQGTRLTVV.

This sequence joins TRBV5-6 and TRBJ1-3, with 9 bases fitting TRBD1. With 3 bases clipped from V and 1 base from J, the junction kept 2 bases outside the gene matches. The germline CDR1 and CDR2 sequences are SGHDT and YYEEEE. The CDR3 spans 15 residues. The CDR3 sequence: CASSYRGLSGNTIYF. Written as DNA, the CDR3 is TGTGCCAGCAGCTACAGGGGGCTATCTGGAAACACCATATATTTT.

This chain uses TRBV11-3 with TRBJ2-1; possibly TRBD2 for D (5 bases). The germline V gene encodes CDR1 SGHNT and CDR2 YENEEA. The V gene lost 0 bases and the J gene lost 0 bases, with 9 bases spanning the gap. This CDR3 comprises 16 residues. CDR3 bases: TGTGCCAGCAGCTTAGATGGTGGGAGCTCCTACAATGAGCAGTTCTTC. Its protein is CASSLDGGSSYNEQFF.

The chain is built from TRBV19 and TRBJ2-3; 11 bases match TRBD2. The CDR3 contains 14 residues. Germline CDR1 and CDR2: LNHDA and SQIVND (reference sequence). J gave up 10 bases and V 6 bases, and 9 bases lay outside the gene matches. The CDR3 region is CASSTSGGGEAQYF. The CDR3, as DNA: TGTGCCAGTAGCACTAGCGGGGGCGGGGAGGCGCAGTATTTT.

V usage is TRBV5-1 and J usage is TRBJ2-7; 14 positions match TRBD2. Per germline, CDR1 SGHRS and CDR2 YFSETQ. The CDR3 sequence is 17 residues long. With V trimmed by 0 bases and J by 5 bases, 7 bases remained unmatched. CDR3 nucleotides: TGCGCCAGCAGCTTGGGGACTAGCGGGAGGAGTCTTGACGAGCAGTACTTC. This translates into CASSLGTSGRSLDEQYF.

The chain is built from TRBV6-5 and TRBJ2-2; 12 nucleotides align to TRBD1. The germline gives CDR1 MNHEY, CDR2 SVGAGI. Trimming at V came to 2 bases and at J to 10 bases, leaving 5 bases not matched to a gene. The CDR3 is 15 amino acids. This CDR3 is CASSYLQGQGAELFF. The CDR3 region has the DNA TGTGCCAGCAGTTACCTCCAGGGACAGGGGGCGGAGCTGTTTTTT.

This clone has a handful of counts. The chain has TRBV30 and TRBJ2-6; D gene ambiguous. CDR3 size: 14 residues. V lost 0 bases and J lost 2, with 5 bases in between. Germline CDR1 reads GTSNPN; CDR2 reads SVGIG (reference sequence). The chain's CDR3 is CAWSVQTGANVLTF. DNA of the CDR3: TGTGCCTGGAGTGTACAGACTGGGGCCAACGTCCTGACTTTC.

The chain employs TRBV11-3 and TRBJ2-1; TRBD1 matches 10 bases. Germline CDR1 SGHNT, CDR2 YENEEA. CDR3 size: 16 residues. The J segment lost 7 bases and the V segment lost 5 bases, leaving 11 bases of the junction unmatched. CDR3 DNA sequence: TGTGCCAGCAGCAAAGTTGGGGACAGGGGTAGGAATGAGCAGTTCTTC. This gives the protein CASSKVGDRGRNEQFF.

The rearrangement links TRBV11-2 to TRBJ1-5, with 7 bases matching TRBD1. The CDR3 length is 15 residues. CDR1 is SGHAT, CDR2 FQNNGV, per germline. Losses at the gene ends were 5 bases for V and 0 bases for J; bases not matched to a gene: 4. The DNA of the CDR3 is TGTGCCAGCAGCGAAGGGGGCCTTAGCAATCAGCCCCAGCATTTT. This gives the protein CASSEGGLSNQPQHF.

J is TRBJ2-3 and V is TRBV6-1, with D uncertain. CDR1 is MNHNS, CDR2 SASEGT, per germline. V gave up 2 bases and J gave up 0 bases, with 6 bases separating them. The CDR3 totals 14 residues. The CDR3 DNA reads TGTGCCAGCAGTGAACTTTTCAGCACAGATACGCAGTATTTT. Its translation: CASSELFSTDTQYF.

This chain connects TRBV5-6 to TRBJ1-5; D perhaps matches TRBD1 (5 bases). The CDR3 has 12 amino acids. Germline V gene data show CDR1 as SGHDT and CDR2 as YYEEEE. The V and J ends lost 1 base and 9 bases respectively, with 8 bases between them. The CDR3 nucleotides read TGTGCCAGCAGCTTGTTGGGGCGGCCCCAGCATTTT. Translated: CASSLLGRPQHF.

V usage is TRBV29-1 and J usage is TRBJ2-7; 7 positions agree with TRBD1. This CDR3 has 13 residues. The germline V gene has CDR1 SQVTM and CDR2 ANQGSEA. The V segment lost 7 bases and the J segment 2 bases; nucleotides outside the gene matches: 8. The chain's CDR3 is CSAGQDPTYEQYF. The CDR3 DNA is TGCAGCGCAGGACAGGATCCAACCTACGAGCAGTACTTC.

This clone was seen a handful of times. The chain has TRBV19 and TRBJ1-5; D perhaps matches TRBD1 (5 bases). V was cut by 7 bases and J by 0 bases, with 13 bases left in between. This CDR3 is built from 15 residues. Per the germline V gene, CDR1 is LNHDA and CDR2 is SQIVND (reference sequence). CDR3 loop: CASNPDTYSNQPQHF. The CDR3 nucleotides read TGTGCCAGTAACCCGGACACCTATAGCAATCAGCCCCAGCATTTT.

The chain uses TRBV7-8 and TRBJ1-2; a weak D match, TRBD1 (6 bases). CDR1 SGHVS and CDR2 FQNEAQ come from the germline V gene. Trimming removed 1 base from V and 2 bases from J, with 8 bases in between. CDR3 size: 14 residues. The CDR3 nucleotides read TGTGCCAGCAGCTTAGGACAGGCCAACTATGGCTACACCTTC. Protein product: CASSLGQANYGYTF.

The chain carries TRBV6-1 and TRBJ2-7; a weak D match, TRBD1 (7 bases). V was clipped by 6 bases and J by 6 bases, with 15 bases between them. The CDR3 has 13 amino acids. Germline V CDR1 and CDR2: MNHNS, SASEGT. The CDR3 DNA is TGTGCCAGCAGGAGGGGGGCAGGGGGCGAGCAGTACTTC. It encodes CASRRGAGGEQYF.

J is TRBJ1-5 and V is TRBV5-4; 7 bases fit TRBD1. V lost 4 bases, J lost 6 bases, and 13 bases stayed unmatched. The CDR3 has 16 residues. Germline V gene data show CDR1 as SGHNT and CDR2 as YYREEE (reference sequence). The DNA of the CDR3 is TGTGCCAGCAGCCAAGATTTCGGGACAGTAGGTCAGCCCCAGCATTTT. This encodes CASSQDFGTVGQPQHF. The full variable domain, completed using reference TRBV5-4 and TRBJ1-5, is ETGVTQSPTHLIKTRGQQVTLRCSSQSGHNTVSWYQQALGQGPQFIFQYYREEENGRGNFPPRFSGLQFPNYSSELNVNALELDDSALYLCASSQDFGTVGQPQHFGDGTRLSIL.

The chain is built from TRBV7-3 and TRBJ2-5; D remains ambiguous. Trimming stripped 2 bases from V and 8 bases from J, with 12 bases between. CDR3 length: 13 amino acids. Germline values: CDR1 SGHTA, CDR2 FQGTGA. Here the CDR3 DNA reads TGTGCCAGCAGCTTACCCCCATCATCAACCCAGTACTTC. This codes for CASSLPPSSTQYF. The full variable domain, rest sourced from reference TRBV7-3 and TRBJ2-5, is GAGVSQTPSNKVTEKGKYVELRCDPISGHTALYWYRQSLGQGPEFLIYFQGTGAADDSGLPNDRFFAVRPEGSVSTLKIQRTERGDSAVYLCASSLPPSSTQYFGPGTRLLVL.

This chain uses TRBV9 with TRBJ1-1; 7 bases map to TRBD1. The CDR3 is made up of 15 amino acids. The V and J ends lost 2 bases and 4 bases, in that order; junction bases with no gene match: 8. Looked up from germline, CDR1 is SGDLS and CDR2 is YYNGEE. The CDR3 DNA sequence: TGTGCCAGCAGCGTCGGACAGGCTTGGGGCACTGAAGCTTTCTTT. Translating it yields CASSVGQAWGTEAFF.

J is TRBJ2-4 and V is TRBV28, with TRBD2 as a possible D gene (5 bases). This CDR3 is built from 12 residues. Trimming took off 2 bases at V and 12 bases at J, with 11 bases between the two ends. The V gene's germline CDR1 is MDHEN and CDR2 SYDVKM. CDR3 sequence reads: CASSLKRAGQYF. The CDR3 DNA is TGTGCCAGCAGTTTAAAGAGGGCTGGTCAGTACTTC.

The chain couples TRBV18 to TRBJ2-7, with a tentative D call TRBD1 (6 bases). The V gene lost 5 bases and the J gene lost 5 bases, with 13 bases spanning the gap. The CDR3 contains 13 residues. Germline CDR1 is KGHSH and CDR2 is LQKENI. The CDR3 here is CASSWVGGDEQYF. DNA of the CDR3: TGTGCCAGCTCATGGGTAGGGGGTGACGAGCAGTACTTC.

This CDR3 is CASSPPTLAGGDTQYF. CDR3 bases: TGTGCCAGCTCACCACCGACCCTAGCGGGTGGAGATACGCAGTATTTT. V and J are TRBV18 and TRBJ2-3, with 8 bases matching TRBD2. Germline V gene data show CDR1 as KGHSH and CDR2 as LQKENI. The CDR3 covers 16 residues. The V gene end was trimmed by 0 bases and the J gene end by 5 bases; junction bases not matched to a gene: 7.